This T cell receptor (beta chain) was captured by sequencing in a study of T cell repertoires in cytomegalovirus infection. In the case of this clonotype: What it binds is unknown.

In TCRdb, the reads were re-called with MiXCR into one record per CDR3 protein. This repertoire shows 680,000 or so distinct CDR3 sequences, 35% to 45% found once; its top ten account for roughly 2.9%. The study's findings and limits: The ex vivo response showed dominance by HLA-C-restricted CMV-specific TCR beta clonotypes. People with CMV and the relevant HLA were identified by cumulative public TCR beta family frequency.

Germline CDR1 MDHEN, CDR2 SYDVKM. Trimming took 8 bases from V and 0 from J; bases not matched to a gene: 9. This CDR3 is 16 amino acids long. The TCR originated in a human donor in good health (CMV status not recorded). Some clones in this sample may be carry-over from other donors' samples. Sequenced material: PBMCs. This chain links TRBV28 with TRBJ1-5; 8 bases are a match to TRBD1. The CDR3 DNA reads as TGTGCCAGCCGCTCGACAGGGGCATATAGCAATCAGCCCCAGCATTTT. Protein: CASRSTGAYSNQPQHF.